Listed below are T cell receptor beta chains from one sample, sequenced in a study of shared clonotypes between healthy human individuals. Sequencing was performed with immunoSEQ multiplex PCR; in TCRdb, only in-frame clones are kept and a portion is missing. The table includes about 380,000 clones, approximately 97% detected once. What was sequenced was memory CD8+ T cells sorted from blood. The receptors originated from a young man in good health. The CDR3 runs from the conserved cysteine through the conserved F or W. D genes are given only for firm matches. For some rows the clone size is stated as once, few or many, or as a class when expanded; others skip it.

>.|15|TRBV4-1|TRBJ1-1|.
CASSQGGSGNTEAFF
TGCGCCAGCAGCCAAGGTGGATCTGGGAACACTGAAGCTTTCTTT
>.|12|TRBV10-3|TRBJ1-5|TRBD1
CAAQGGNQPQHF
TGTGCCGCACAGGGGGGGAATCAGCCCCAGCATTTT
>.|14|TRBV30|TRBJ2-7|.
CAWSGKAGGYEQYF
TGTGCCTGGAGTGGAAAAGCGGGCGGCTACGAGCAGTACTTC
>few|13|TRBV5-1|TRBJ1-2|TRBD1
CASSSTGDYGYTF
TGCGCCAGCAGCTCGACAGGGGACTATGGCTACACCTTC
>.|14|TRBV11-3|TRBJ1-1|.
CASSLGGMNTEAFF
TGTGCCAGCAGCTTAGGCGGGATGAACACTGAAGCTTTCTTT
>.|16|TRBV18|TRBJ2-3|.
CASSRETVVGTDTQYF
TGTGCCAGCTCACGCGAGACAGTAGTAGGGACAGATACGCAGTATTTT
>.|14|TRBV18|TRBJ1-2|TRBD1
CASSPTGEYYGYTF
TGTGCCAGCTCACCTACAGGGGAATACTATGGCTACACCTTC
>.|17|TRBV12-5|TRBJ2-3|.
CASGVSILAGNTDTQYF
TGTGCTAGTGGTGTAAGTATTTTGGCGGGAAACACAGATACGCAGTATTTT
>.|16|TRBV4-2|TRBJ2-7|TRBD2
CASSQGTTSGRGEQYF
TGTGCCAGCAGCCAAGGGACCACTAGCGGGAGAGGCGAGCAGTACTTC
>.|13|TRBV5-8|TRBJ1-2|.
CASRRRGGVGYTF
TGTGCCAGCAGACGCCGTGGGGGGGTTGGCTACACCTTC
>.|13|TRBV5-1|TRBJ2-7|.
CASSLGSSYEQYF
TGCGCCAGCAGCTTGGGCAGCTCCTACGAGCAGTACTTC
>.|16|TRBV4-1|TRBJ2-1|TRBD2
CASSQGRGSTYNEQFF
TGCGCCAGCAGCCAAGGTCGCGGGAGTACCTACAATGAGCAGTTCTTC
>.|12|TRBV10-1|TRBJ2-1|.
CASSDDGSEQFF
TGCGCCAGCAGTGACGACGGGAGTGAGCAGTTCTTC
>.|15|TRBV19|TRBJ2-5|.
CASSISGVYQETQYF
TGTGCCAGTAGTATAAGTGGGGTGTACCAAGAGACCCAGTACTTC
>.|11|TRBV5-5|TRBJ2-7|.
CASSLRYEQYF
TGTGCCAGCAGCTTGAGATACGAGCAGTACTTC
>once|12|TRBV7-9|TRBJ2-3|.
CASSSRMETQYF
TGTGCCAGCAGCTCCCGAATGGAGACGCAGTATTTT
>.|13|TRBV28|TRBJ2-7|.
CASSPGGRNEQYF
TGTGCCAGCAGCCCGGGGGGCCGAAACGAGCAGTACTTC
>.|15|TRBV30|TRBJ1-3|.
CAWSRDPEPGNTIYF
TGTGCCTGGAGCCGTGATCCCGAGCCTGGAAACACCATATATTTT
>.|12|TRBV5-1|TRBJ1-1|.
CASSLEGTEAFF
TGCGCCAGCAGCTTGGAAGGGACTGAAGCTTTCTTT
>.|14|TRBV28|TRBJ2-7|.
CASSLSRTSYEQYF
TGTGCCAGCAGTTTAAGCAGGACCTCCTACGAGCAGTACTTC
>.|15|TRBV18|TRBJ2-1|TRBD2
CASSLSSGTYNEQFF
TGTGCTAGCTCACTCTCTAGCGGGACCTACAATGAGCAGTTCTTC
>.|15|TRBV2|TRBJ1-5|.
CASSDSRWSGQPQHF
TGTGCCAGCAGTGACTCGAGATGGAGTGGTCAGCCCCAGCATTTT
>.|13|TRBV30|TRBJ2-3|.
CAWRVRGRDTQYF
TGTGCCTGGAGGGTAAGAGGTCGAGATACGCAGTATTTT
>once|9|TRBV23-1|TRBJ2-3|.
CASSPRGYF
TGCGCCAGCAGTCCAAGGGGGTATTTT
>.|14|TRBV7-2|TRBJ1-5|TRBD1
CASSTRTGDQPQHF
TGTGCCAGCAGCACACGGACAGGGGATCAGCCCCAGCATTTT
>.|14|TRBV5-1|TRBJ1-1|.
CASSRKTGGSEAFF
TGCGCCAGCAGCCGTAAAACGGGGGGCTCTGAAGCTTTCTTT
>.|16|TRBV4-2|TRBJ2-1|.
CASSQEKDPLFGEQFF
TGTGCCAGCAGCCAAGAAAAGGATCCTCTGTTTGGTGAGCAGTTCTTC
>.|16|TRBV21-1|TRBJ1-1|.
CASSKGRAPLSTEAFF
TGTGCCAGCAGCAAAGGCAGGGCCCCGTTGAGTACTGAAGCTTTCTTT
>.|17|TRBV21-1|TRBJ1-4|.
CASSKPPHRGKNEKLFF
TGTGCCAGCAGCAAACCCCCCCACAGGGGGAAGAATGAAAAACTGTTTTTT
>.|11|TRBV28|TRBJ2-7|.
CASSLGGEQYF
TGTGCCAGCAGTTTGGGGGGCGAGCAGTACTTC
>.|13|TRBV6-1|TRBJ1-2|.
CASSVSTRYGYTF
TGTGCCAGCAGTGTCTCGACTAGATATGGCTACACCTTC
>.|15|TRBV28|TRBJ1-4|TRBD1
CASGGQGATNEKLFF
TGTGCCAGCGGAGGGCAGGGGGCAACTAATGAAAAACTGTTTTTT
>.|16|TRBV7-6|TRBJ2-3|.
CASSLAGAPPTDTQYF
TGTGCCAGCAGCTTAGCAGGGGCTCCTCCCACAGATACGCAGTATTTT
>.|15|TRBV6-1|TRBJ2-1|.
CASSEGRQLYNEQFF
TGTGCCAGCAGTGAGGGGAGACAGCTCTACAATGAGCAGTTCTTC
>.|14|TRBV6-1|TRBJ2-7|TRBD2
CASSGTSGNYEQYF
TGTGCCAGCAGTGGGACTAGCGGGAACTACGAGCAGTACTTC
>.|14|TRBV25-1|TRBJ2-2|.
CASSEGANTGELFF
TGTGCCAGCAGTGAGGGGGCGAACACCGGGGAGCTGTTTTTT
>.|12|TRBV29-1|TRBJ2-5|.
CSVAGFQETQYF
TGCAGCGTTGCAGGGTTCCAAGAGACCCAGTACTTC
>.|13|TRBV30|TRBJ1-5|.
CAWAGTLYQPQHF
TGTGCCTGGGCAGGGACCCTATATCAGCCCCAGCATTTT
>.|12|TRBV19|TRBJ2-2|.
CATNRGSGELFF
TGTGCCACAAATCGAGGGTCCGGGGAGCTGTTTTTT
>.|17|TRBV4-2|TRBJ2-3|TRBD2
CASSQEHLAEKTDTQYF
TGTGCCAGCAGCCAAGAGCACCTAGCGGAGAAGACAGATACGCAGTATTTT
>.|19|TRBV6-1|TRBJ2-1|.
CASSERGLASRSSYNEQFF
TGTGCCAGCAGTGAACGGGGTCTAGCGTCACGTAGCTCCTACAATGAGCAGTTCTTC
>.|13|TRBV10-3|TRBJ2-7|.
CAISGGLLYEQYF
TGTGCCATCAGTGGGGGACTCCTCTACGAGCAGTACTTC
>.|12|TRBV7-9|TRBJ2-7|.
CASSQGPWEQYF
TGTGCCAGCAGCCAGGGGCCTTGGGAGCAGTACTTC
>once|15|TRBV11-3|TRBJ2-6|.
CARTVAISGANVLTF
TGTGCCAGGACAGTAGCTATTTCTGGGGCCAACGTCCTGACTTTC
>.|11|TRBV25-1|TRBJ2-2|.
CASRGTGELFF
TGTGCCAGCAGAGGGACCGGGGAGCTGTTTTTT
>.|15|TRBV7-2|TRBJ2-1|.
CASSVRGTFRQEQFF
TGTGCCAGCAGCGTTAGGGGGACTTTTCGTCAAGAGCAGTTCTTC
>once|11|TRBV30|TRBJ1-1|.
CAWSPVGEAFF
TGTGCCTGGAGTCCGGTTGGTGAAGCTTTCTTT
>once|14|TRBV5-3|TRBJ2-1|.
CARSSTGSYNEQFF
TGTGCCAGAAGCTCGACTGGCTCCTACAATGAGCAGTTCTTC
>.|14|TRBV11-2|TRBJ2-7|TRBD1
CASSPTTGGYEQYF
TGTGCCAGCAGCCCAACGACAGGGGGCTACGAGCAGTACTTC